Below are 10 T cell receptor beta chains sequenced from a single sample in a study of blood T cells in healthy people across ages. With a J-beta primer mix and a sample-barcoded 5' primer, a second PCR ran 7 to 11 cycles. From the 5' RACE reads, TCRdb called clonotypes with MiXCR, one entry per CDR3 protein. The profile shows hundreds of thousands of distinct CDR3 sequences, about 25% of them singletons. This same sample was also part of a study on T cells of mothers and their children.

Sequences were obtained from blood. The receptor source for this set is a boy aged 2 to 9 in good health.

The chain carries TRBV6-5 and TRBJ2-3; no firm D call. The CDR3 has 12 residues. Between the trimmed V and J ends, which lost 2 bases and 2 bases, there was a span of 2 bases. Looked up from germline, CDR1 is MNHEY and CDR2 is SVGAGI. This CDR3 is CASSYHTDTQYF. CDR3 sequence (DNA): TGTGCCAGCAGTTACCACACAGATACGCAGTATTTT.

This clonotype came up a few times. CDR3 DNA sequence: TGTGCCAGCAGTTACTCAGTAGCGGGAGGGCCCGAGACCCAGTACTTC. It yields the protein CASSYSVAGGPETQYF. The V call is TRBV6-2 or TRBV6-3, the J call TRBJ2-5; 11 bases fit TRBD2. Trimming at V came to 0 bases and at J to 5 bases, leaving 5 bases not matched to a gene. Germline V lookup: CDR1 MNHEY, CDR2 SVGEGT. The CDR3 contains 16 residues.

In this sample, this clonotype turned up a few times. The chain employs TRBV20-1 and TRBJ1-4; no firm D call. The CDR3 consists of 11 residues. V was clipped by 5 bases and J by 8 bases, with 9 bases between them. CDR1 is DFQATT and CDR2 is SNEGSKA in the germline V gene (reference sequence). The CDR3 nucleotides are TGCAGTGCTCGTGTGAACGAAAAACTGTTTTTT. Protein product: CSARVNEKLFF.

A few counts support this clonotype. This chain links TRBV9 with TRBJ2-2, with D perhaps TRBD1 (5 bases). V lost 3 bases, J lost 5 bases, and 17 bases lay in between. There are 16 residues in the CDR3. Germline assignment: CDR1 SGDLS and CDR2 YYNGEE. CDR3 coding DNA: TGTGCCAGCAGCGCCAACGACAGAGACTTAACCGGGGAGCTGTTTTTT. As protein: CASSANDRDLTGELFF. Full variable domain (rest looked up from reference TRBV9 and TRBJ2-2): DSGVTQTPKHLITATGQRVTLRCSPRSGDLSVYWYQQSLDQGLQFLIQYYNGEERAKGNILERFSAQQFPDLHSELNLSSLELGDSALYFCASSANDRDLTGELFFGEGSRLTVL.

This clonotype was seen only a few times. This chain links TRBV6-6 with TRBJ2-7; D may be TRBD2 (6 bases). CDR3 length equals 14 residues. Deletions cut 5 bases from V and 2 bases from J, with 13 bases between. The germline CDR1 and CDR2 sequences are MNHNY and SVGAGI (reference sequence). This CDR3 is CASSAGRPTYEQYF. The CDR3 DNA sequence: TGTGCCAGCAGTGCGGGACGCCCAACCTACGAGCAGTACTTC.

The sample holds many counts of this clonotype. This rearrangement joins TRBV7-2 to TRBJ2-1, with 12 nucleotides matching TRBD2. The ends lost 2 bases at V and 7 bases at J; junction bases unmatched: 12. The CDR3 totals 18 residues. The V gene's germline CDR1 is SGHTA and CDR2 FQGNSA. CDR3 coding DNA: TGTGCCAGCAGCTTAACCCCCTCTAGCGGGAGGGCCAAAAATGAGCAGTTCTTC. This encodes CASSLTPSSGRAKNEQFF.

V gene TRBV7-6 combines with J gene TRBJ1-2; no clear D gene. CDR1 and CDR2 (germline): SGHVS, FNYEAQ. This CDR3 is built from 14 residues. V was pared by 1 base and J by 4 bases, with 10 bases between. This chain's CDR3 is CASSLGGFSYGYTF. The CDR3 DNA follows: TGTGCCAGCAGCTTAGGAGGGTTTAGCTATGGCTACACCTTC.

This rearrangement joins TRBV10-3 to TRBJ2-5; 9 bases fit TRBD2. The J call may be incorrect, as the DNA end agrees better with TRBJ2-1. The CDR3 has 15 residues. CDR1 is ENHRY and CDR2 is SYGVKD in the germline V gene. DNA for the CDR3: TGTGCCATCAGTGCGGGTAGCGGGAGAGTGAATGAGCAGTTCTTC. It yields the protein CAISAGSGRVNEQFF.

This chain uses TRBV9 with TRBJ1-1; D possibly corresponds to TRBD1 (5 bases). The germline gives CDR1 SGDLS, CDR2 YYNGEE. Trimming shortened V by 2 bases and J by 8 bases, and 13 bases separated the two germline ends. The CDR3 spans 13 residues. The CDR3, as DNA: TGTGCCAGCAGCGTTGCCTCGGGGCCCGAAGCTTTCTTT. Its protein is CASSVASGPEAFF.

The V and J genes are TRBV7-2 and TRBJ2-5, with 11 bases fitting TRBD2. J was trimmed by 4 bases and V by 7 bases; bases with no gene match: 11. There are 16 residues in the CDR3. Germline values: CDR1 SGHTA, CDR2 FQGNSA. The CDR3 here is CASTMSPGLAVETQYF. CDR3 in DNA: TGTGCCAGCACCATGTCGCCGGGACTAGCGGTAGAGACCCAGTACTTC.